Listed below are T cell receptor beta chains from one sample, sequenced in a study of human T cells and chemical hapten exposure. MiXCR was run by TCRdb on the RACE reads, yielding one entry per CDR3 protein. The sample holds some 60,000 distinct CDR3 sequences, under 15% seen once. The sample consisted of whole blood, taken in connection with sensitization to the hapten diphenylcyclopropenone (DPC). The receptors were sampled from a man between 25 and 39 years old with alopecia areata. Some clones in this sample may be carry-over from other donors' samples. CDR3s leave out the opening cysteine and the closing phenylalanine or tryptophan.

v_call	j_call	cdr3_aa
TRBV6-5	TRBJ1-1	ASSFGGSEAF
TRBV6-6	TRBJ1-1	ASSAGTANTEAF
TRBV9	TRBJ2-5	ASSVTVHQETQY
TRBV2	TRBJ2-1	ASSVGTSWNEQF
TRBV12-3/TRBV12-4	TRBJ2-7	ASSPEGAGGFEQY
TRBV15	TRBJ1-5	ATSRDGGRGQPQH
TRBV19	TRBJ1-1	ASSIGWMNTEAF
TRBV20-1	TRBJ1-4	SARDPPETGEKLF
TRBV9	TRBJ2-3	ASGTGGRLSTDTQY
TRBV29-1	TRBJ2-2	SVRRNTGELF
TRBV5-1	TRBJ2-3	ASSYLSGTSTDTQY
TRBV28	TRBJ2-5	ASRNGQAQETQY
TRBV20-1	TRBJ1-6	SARRTDFSYNSPLH